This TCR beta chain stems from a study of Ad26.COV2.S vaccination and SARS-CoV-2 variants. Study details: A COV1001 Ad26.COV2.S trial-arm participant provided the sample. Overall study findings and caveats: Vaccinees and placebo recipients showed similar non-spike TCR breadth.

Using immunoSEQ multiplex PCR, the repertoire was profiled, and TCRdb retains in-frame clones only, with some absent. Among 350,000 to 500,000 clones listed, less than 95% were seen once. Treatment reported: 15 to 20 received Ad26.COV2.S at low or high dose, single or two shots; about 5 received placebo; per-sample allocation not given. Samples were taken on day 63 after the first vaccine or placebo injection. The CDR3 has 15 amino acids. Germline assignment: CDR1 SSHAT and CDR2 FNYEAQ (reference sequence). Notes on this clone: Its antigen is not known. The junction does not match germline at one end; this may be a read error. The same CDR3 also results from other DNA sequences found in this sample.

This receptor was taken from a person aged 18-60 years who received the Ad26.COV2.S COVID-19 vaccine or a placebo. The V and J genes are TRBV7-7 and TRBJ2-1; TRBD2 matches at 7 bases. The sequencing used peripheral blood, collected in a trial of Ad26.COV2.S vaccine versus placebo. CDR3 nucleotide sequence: TGTGCTAGCAGCTTAGAAGTGGGAGGGTACAATGAGCAGTTCTTC. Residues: CASSLEVGGYNEQFF. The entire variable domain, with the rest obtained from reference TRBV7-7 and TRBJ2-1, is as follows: GAGVSQSPRYKVTKRGQDVTLRCDPISSHATLYWYQQALGQGPEFLTYFNYEAQPDKSGLPSDRFSAERPEGSISTLTIQRTEQRDSAMYRCASSLEVGGYNEQFFGPGTRLTVL.